The 12 T cell receptor beta chains given below trace back to one sample, sequenced in a study of human CD8 memory T cell subsets. A UMI-labeled 5' RACE approach was the method that produced the TCR beta libraries. TCRdb re-called the 5' RACE reads, yielding one record per CDR3 amino acid sequence without DNA. The sample table sets out 4,500 to 5,500 distinct CDR3 sequences. The material sequenced was CD8+ T cells from PBMCs. The receptors shown here come from a human donor in good health.

CDR3 in amino acids: CASSGGTSSPDEQYF. The genes are TRBV9 and TRBJ2-7; as DNA is missing, the TRBD2 call by TCRdb cannot be tested. There are 15 residues in the CDR3. Germline assignment: CDR1 SGDLS and CDR2 YYNGEE.

The J gene is TRBJ1-1, the V gene TRBV24-1; the TCRdb D gene call, TRBD1, has no DNA to confirm it. The CDR3 has 14 amino acids. Germline-derived CDR1 and CDR2 are KGHDR and SFDVKD. CDR3 in amino acids: CATSDLGTSLGAFF.

According to its frequency, this clonotype is medium-sized. This sequence joins TRBV7-9 and TRBJ1-3. Germline CDR1 SEHNR, CDR2 FQNEAQ (reference sequence). The CDR3 runs 17 residues. The CDR3 spells CASSPRDFSSSGNTIYF.

This chain links TRBV20-1 with TRBJ2-2; TCRdb's D call of TRBD2 is untestable without DNA. The germline CDR1 and CDR2 sequences are DFQATT and SNEGSKA (reference sequence). The CDR3 runs 14 residues. CDR3 residues: CSARGQRDTGELFF.

The gene calls are TRBV9 and TRBJ2-2; there is no DNA to check the TCRdb D call of TRBD1. CDR3 length equals 17 residues. Germline values: CDR1 SGDLS, CDR2 YYNGEE. The CDR3: CASSPRREGVVTGELFF.

The V gene is TRBV9, the J gene TRBJ1-5. The CDR3 consists of 13 residues. CDR1 is SGDLS, CDR2 YYNGEE, per germline. CDR3 in amino acids: CASSGDGLQPQHF. The full variable domain, in which reference TRBV9 and TRBJ1-5 provide the parts outside the CDR3, is DSGVTQTPKHLITATGQRVTLRCSPRSGDLSVYWYQQSLDQGLQFLIQYYNGEERAKGNILERFSAQQFPDLHSELNLSSLELGDSALYFCASSGDGLQPQHFGDGTRLSIL.

The chain links TRBV20-1 to TRBJ1-2; TCRdb picks TRBD1, but there is no DNA to check that call. Germline V gene data show CDR1 as DFQATT and CDR2 as SNEGSKA (reference sequence). The CDR3 extends over 17 amino acids. CDR3 loop: CSARDGQGDRGNYGYTF.

In terms of frequency, this clonotype is medium-sized (0.01 to 0.1%). The rearrangement uses TRBV5-5 and TRBJ1-1. CDR3 size: 15 residues. Germline-derived CDR1 and CDR2 are SGHKS and YYEKEE (reference sequence). CDR3 sequence reads: CASLERGPKDTEAFF. Together with reference TRBV5-5 and TRBJ1-1, the CDR3 gives the full variable domain: DAGVTQSPTHLIKTRGQQVTLRCSPISGHKSVSWYQQVLGQGPQFIFQYYEKEERGRGNFPDRFSARQFPNYSSELNVNALLLGDSALYLCASLERGPKDTEAFFGQGTRLTVV.

This clonotype is classed as large by frequency. The J gene is TRBJ2-7, the V gene TRBV29-1. The CDR3 is made up of 11 amino acids. CDR1 is SQVTM, CDR2 ANQGSEA, per germline. CDR3 residues: CSVEAGNEQYF.

The chain uses TRBV2 and TRBJ2-7; the TCRdb call, TRBD1, lacks DNA for checking. CDR3 length: 16 amino acids. CDR1 is SNHLY and CDR2 is FYNNEI in the germline V gene. CDR3 sequence: CASSENDRSLPYEQYF.

The rearrangement uses TRBV3-1 and TRBJ2-3. Per germline, CDR1 LGHDT and CDR2 YNNKEL (reference sequence). The CDR3 consists of 14 residues. The CDR3 spells CASSQLDNPDTQYF.

V is TRBV24-1 and J is TRBJ2-1; as DNA is missing, the TRBD2 call by TCRdb cannot be tested. The germline V gene has CDR1 KGHDR and CDR2 SFDVKD. CDR3 length: 13 residues. The CDR3: CATSGLAGHEQFF.